The TCR beta chain described here comes from a study of blood T cell repertoires in COVID-19. Whole-study context: The samples span acute and convalescent COVID-19 from the United States, Italy and Spain. T cells, B-cell-depleted T cells, or PBMCs supplied cDNA or gDNA.

The authors' processing: Amplification of reference gene primers provided the estimated nucleated cell counts. TCRdb's copy holds only in-frame clones and misses some; the assay was immunoSEQ multiplex PCR. V and J calls and clone size are copied from that table; D and trimming were computed from the DNA. The sample has a few hundred thousand clones, around 85% seen once; the top ten hold approximately 7.5%. The germline V gene has CDR1 GTSNPN and CDR2 SVGIG (reference sequence). Trimming stripped 3 bases from V and 4 bases from J, with 18 bases between. CDR3 length: 15 residues. Input material: peripheral blood. V and J are TRBV30 and TRBJ1-2, with TRBD1 as a possible D gene (5 bases). The receptor's source is a human donor in a cohort sampled during active COVID-19. CDR3 sequence: CAWREDSGGAYGYTF. In DNA form, the CDR3 reads TGTGCCTGGAGGGAGGACTCCGGCGGGGCCTATGGCTACACCTTC.